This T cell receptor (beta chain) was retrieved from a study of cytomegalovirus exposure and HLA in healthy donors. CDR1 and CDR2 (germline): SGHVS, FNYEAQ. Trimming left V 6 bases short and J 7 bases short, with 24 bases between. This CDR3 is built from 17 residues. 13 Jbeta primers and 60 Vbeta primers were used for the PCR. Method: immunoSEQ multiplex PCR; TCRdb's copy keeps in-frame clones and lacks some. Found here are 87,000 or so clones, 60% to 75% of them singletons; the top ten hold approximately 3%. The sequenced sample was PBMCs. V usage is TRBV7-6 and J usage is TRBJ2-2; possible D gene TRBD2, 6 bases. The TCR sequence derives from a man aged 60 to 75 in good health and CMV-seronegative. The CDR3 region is CASSPRGSHDSYGELFF. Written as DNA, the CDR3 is TGTGCCAGCAGTCCCCGGGGGTCGCATGATAGTTACGGGGAGCTGTTTTTT.